This T cell receptor (beta chain) originates from a study of blood T cell repertoires in COVID-19. Overall study context: PBMCs, B-cell-depleted T cells, or T cells were the source of the cDNA or gDNA that made up the material.

Authors' processing steps: Nucleated cell counts were estimated from reference gene primer amplification. Only in-frame clones appear in the TCRdb table, and some are missing; sequencing was by immunoSEQ multiplex PCR. That table furnishes V, J and clone size, whereas the DNA furnished D and trimming. Of about 140,000 clones in the sample, about 80% were seen once. Trimming removed 8 bases from V and 5 bases from J, with 11 bases in between. CDR1 is SQVTM, CDR2 ANQGSEA, per germline. This CDR3 comprises 11 residues. Sequenced sample: peripheral blood. V gene TRBV29-1 combines with J gene TRBJ2-3, with D tentatively TRBD2 (6 bases). The TCR comes from a man in his forties or fifties with acute or convalescent COVID-19. CDR3 protein: CSTSRLDTQYF. Here the CDR3 DNA reads TGCAGCACTAGCCGGTTAGATACGCAGTATTTT.